The 6 T cell receptor beta chains in this list originate from one sample, sequenced in a study of cytomegalovirus exposure and HLA in healthy donors. The PCR contained 60 Vbeta and 13 Jbeta primers. Assay used: immunoSEQ multiplex PCR; TCRdb lists only in-frame clones, some missing. The sample contains about 120,000 clones, 8% to 10% of which appear only once. The sample taken for sequencing was PBMCs. The receptors shown here come from a man aged 30 to 39 in good health and CMV-seronegative.

CDR3 DNA sequence: TGTGCCAGCAGTGATTGGAGGGTAGATGGCTACACCTTC. Translated: CASSDWRVDGYTF. This chain connects TRBV6-1 to TRBJ1-2; D is ambiguous. Germline CDR1 and CDR2: MNHNS and SASEGT. Trimming removed 3 bases from V and 6 bases from J, with 11 bases in between. The CDR3 contains 13 residues.

The chain employs TRBV7-9 and TRBJ2-7, with TRBD1 matching 9 bases. Germline-derived CDR1 and CDR2 are SEHNR and FQNEAQ (reference sequence). Losses at the gene ends were 5 bases for V and 8 bases for J; bases not matched to a gene: 13. The CDR3 totals 15 residues. The CDR3 bases are TGTGCCAGCAGCCCCGTGGGACAGGGTTCATCTCAGCAGTACTTC. Amino acid sequence: CASSPVGQGSSQQYF. The full variable domain, rest sourced from reference TRBV7-9 and TRBJ2-7, is DTGVSQNPRHKITKRGQNVTFRCDPISEHNRLYWYRQTLGQGPEFLTYFQNEAQLEKSRLLSDRFSAERPKGSFSTLEIQRTEQGDSAMYLCASSPVGQGSSQQYFGPGTRLTVT.

The rearrangement joins TRBV5-4 to TRBJ2-1; TRBD1 aligns across 9 bases. Trimming removed 4 bases from V and 5 bases from J; junction bases left unmatched: 7. Germline CDR1 reads SGHNT; CDR2 reads YYREEE (reference sequence). CDR3 length equals 15 residues. The DNA of the CDR3 is TGTGCCAGCAGCCGGGACAGGGAAAGGAACAATGAGCAGTTCTTC. Its protein is CASSRDRERNNEQFF.

The rearrangement links TRBV20-1 to TRBJ2-7; D is ambiguous. CDR1 and CDR2 from the germline V gene are DFQATT and SNEGSKA (reference sequence). V lost 2 bases, J lost 7 bases, and 9 bases lay in between. The CDR3 totals 11 residues. CDR3 in DNA: TGCAGTGCTAGAAGCCTTCCGGAGCAGTACTTC. Its protein is CSARSLPEQYF.

In its sample, this clone was seen a few times. The chain is built from TRBV7-3 and TRBJ2-3; 7 positions match TRBD2. Germline CDR1 SGHTA, CDR2 FQGTGA. The CDR3 runs to 16 residues. V gave up 2 bases and J gave up 5 bases; unmatched junction bases: 10. The CDR3 bases are TGTGCCAGCAGCTTAGGTCTCGGGACTATAGGAGATACGCAGTATTTT. Amino acids: CASSLGLGTIGDTQYF. The full variable domain, rest sourced from reference TRBV7-3 and TRBJ2-3, is GAGVSQTPSNKVTEKGKYVELRCDPISGHTALYWYRQSLGQGPEFLIYFQGTGAADDSGLPNDRFFAVRPEGSVSTLKIQRTERGDSAVYLCASSLGLGTIGDTQYFGPGTRLTVL.

This clone turned up a few times. The chain combines TRBV7-2 with TRBJ2-4, with 10 positions matching TRBD1. CDR3 length: 14 amino acids. CDR1 is SGHTA and CDR2 is FQGNSA in the germline V gene. V shed 4 bases and J 5 bases; nucleotides not matched to a gene: 2. The CDR3 DNA sequence: TGTGCCAGCAGCTCAGGACAGGGGGAAAACATTCAGTACTTC. Translated: CASSSGQGENIQYF.